The 28 T cell receptor beta chains below all came from one sample that was sequenced in a study of blood T cells in healthy people across ages. A sample-barcoded 5' primer and a J-beta primer mix were used in a second PCR of roughly 6 to 11 cycles. TCRdb re-analysed the 5' RACE reads in MiXCR, keeping a single row per CDR3 protein. The repertoire holds 1.8 million or so distinct CDR3 sequences, with 30% to 40% as singletons. The sequenced sample was blood. The receptors come from a human donor in good health.

This chain connects TRBV30 to TRBJ1-2, with D unclear. Germline CDR1 reads GTSNPN; CDR2 reads SVGIG (reference sequence). With 4 bases removed from V and 2 bases from J, the gap between germline ends came to 14 bases. The CDR3 extends over 14 amino acids. The CDR3 loop reads CAWNDPPRNYGYTF. CDR3 coding DNA: TGTGCCTGGAATGACCCCCCAAGGAACTATGGCTACACCTTC.

This chain connects TRBV7-2 to TRBJ1-2; no clear D gene. The CDR3 loop spans 15 amino acids. Germline CDR1 reads SGHTA; CDR2 reads FQGNSA. V was clipped by 2 bases and J by 8 bases, with 18 bases between them. CDR3 loop: CASSLLKTQVGGYTF. The DNA for the CDR3 is TGTGCCAGCAGCTTACTGAAGACCCAGGTCGGAGGCTACACCTTC.

For this clonotype: An end of the junction does not agree with germline; a read error may underlie this. The chain uses TRBV2 and TRBJ2-4; possibly TRBD2 for D (5 bases). CDR1 is SNHLY, CDR2 FYNNEI, per germline. The CDR3 is made up of 16 amino acids. CDR3 in amino acids: CASREGWIGTKNIQYF. DNA of the CDR3: TGTGCCAGCAGGGAAGGATGGATCGGGACCAAAAACATTCAGTACTTC.

The CDR3 nucleotides read TGTGCCAGCAGCTTAACGGGGACTCCGACCTACGAGCAGTACTTC. This encodes CASSLTGTPTYEQYF. The chain joins TRBV7-3 to TRBJ2-7, with a tentative D call TRBD2 (6 bases). CDR3 length equals 15 residues. The V end lost 0 bases, the J end lost 2 bases, and 11 bases lay between the germline ends. Germline V gene lookup returns CDR1 SGHTA and CDR2 FQGTGA.

The V and J genes are TRBV12-3 or TRBV12-4 and TRBJ1-5; the D is unclear. This CDR3 region has 13 residues. V was pared by 7 bases and J by 4 bases, with 11 bases between. The CDR3 coding sequence is TGTGCCAGCATCTTCGGTCCGAATCAGCCCCAGCATTTT. The encoded protein is CASIFGPNQPQHF.

V usage is TRBV7-2 and J usage is TRBJ1-4, with 7 bases matching TRBD1. With V trimmed by 2 bases and J by 8 bases, 5 bases remained unmatched. The CDR3 covers 14 residues. CDR1 is SGHTA, CDR2 FQGNSA, per germline. The CDR3 is CASSLRSRGEKLFF. For the CDR3, the DNA is TGTGCCAGCAGCTTACGAAGCAGGGGGGAAAAACTGTTTTTT.

This rearrangement joins TRBV12-3 or TRBV12-4 to TRBJ1-3; a weak D match, TRBD1 (5 bases). This CDR3 spans 18 amino acids. Trimming cost V 9 bases and J 0 bases, with 24 bases left between them. The DNA of the CDR3 is TGTGCCAGTACCGTCGAACGACAGTTCCTGAGCTCTGGAAACACCATATATTTT. Translation: CASTVERQFLSSGNTIYF.

The gene calls are TRBV13 and TRBJ1-6, with D possibly matching TRBD1 (5 bases). The CDR3 sequence is 17 residues long. Trimming took 4 bases from V and 6 from J, leaving 19 bases between them. CDR1 PRHDT and CDR2 FYEKMQ come from the germline V gene (reference sequence). CDR3 amino acids: CASSSLPNRISNSPLHF. The CDR3, as DNA: TGTGCCAGCAGCTCGCTACCGAACAGGATCAGTAATTCACCCCTCCACTTT. The full variable domain, its missing parts supplied by reference TRBV13 and TRBJ1-6, is AAGVIQSPRHLIKEKRETATLKCYPIPRHDTVYWYQQGPGQDPQFLISFYEKMQSDKGSIPDRFSAQQFSDYHSELNMSSLELGDSALYFCASSSLPNRISNSPLHFGNGTRLTVT.

This clonotype has just a few counts. The chain links TRBV12-3 or TRBV12-4 to TRBJ2-3, with D maybe TRBD2 (6 bases). With 2 bases removed from V and 6 bases from J, the gap between germline ends came to 15 bases. CDR3 length equals 15 residues. The CDR3: CASSLSGGTGDTQYF. The CDR3 nucleotides are TGTGCCAGCAGTTTAAGTGGGGGGACCGGGGATACGCAGTATTTT.

The gene calls are TRBV7-2 and TRBJ1-2; 8 nucleotides agree with TRBD1. The length of the CDR3 is 14 residues. CDR1 SGHTA and CDR2 FQGNSA come from the germline V gene. Unmatched junction bases numbered 8, after V lost 5 bases and J lost 6 bases. The CDR3 is CASSPGQDFHGYTF. For the CDR3, the DNA is TGTGCCAGCAGCCCGGGACAGGATTTCCATGGCTACACCTTC.

The rearrangement links TRBV20-1 to TRBJ1-1; D not resolved. The CDR3 spans 13 residues. With 6 bases removed from V and 1 base from J, the gap between germline ends came to 12 bases. Germline lookup yields CDR1 DFQATT and CDR2 SNEGSKA (reference sequence). The CDR3 DNA reads as TGCAGTGCCCTTAAGCAGGCGAACACTGAAGCTTTCTTT. Residues: CSALKQANTEAFF.

A few counts support this clonotype. V gene TRBV20-1 combines with J gene TRBJ2-3, with D hard to call. The CDR3 covers 13 residues. Germline assignment: CDR1 DFQATT and CDR2 SNEGSKA (reference sequence). Trimming shortened V by 3 bases and J by 6 bases, and 13 bases separated the two germline ends. The CDR3 bases are TGCAGTGCTAGTCGACTGACTCAGGATACGCAGTATTTT. This translates into CSASRLTQDTQYF.

A word on this clonotype: One end of the junction does not line up with germline, which may come from a read error. The chain carries TRBV12-3 or TRBV12-4 and TRBJ2-7; TRBD2 agrees at 7 bases. The CDR3 is made up of 16 amino acids. The CDR3 protein is CAGSYVSGANRYEQYF. In DNA, the CDR3 is TGTGCCGGCAGTTACGTCAGCGGGGCGAACCGTTACGAGCAGTACTTC.

This clonotype appeared many times. The rearrangement uses TRBV7-9 and TRBJ2-5, with D uncertain. CDR3 length: 13 amino acids. V was pared by 2 bases and J by 1 base, with 5 bases between. CDR1 SEHNR and CDR2 FQNEAQ come from the germline V gene (reference sequence). Here the CDR3 DNA reads TGTGCCAGCAGCTTAACATTCCAAGAGACCCAGTACTTC. Amino acids: CASSLTFQETQYF.

A word on this clonotype: Mismatch with germline at one junction end may stem from a read error. This chain links TRBV7-9 with TRBJ1-4; a possible D gene is TRBD1 (5 bases). This CDR3 spans 15 amino acids. Germline loops: CDR1 SEHNR, CDR2 FQNEAQ (reference sequence). The CDR3 here is CTSSLSVQAEERLFF. The CDR3 DNA reads as TGTACCAGCAGCTTAAGTGTACAGGCGGAAGAAAGACTGTTTTTT. The entire variable domain, with the rest obtained from reference TRBV7-9 and TRBJ1-4, is as follows: DTGVSQNPRHKITKRGQNVTFRCDPISEHNRLYWYRQTLGQGPEFLTYFQNEAQLEKSRLLSDRFSAERPKGSFSTLEIQRTEQGDSAMYLCTSSLSVQAEERLFFGSGTQLSVL.

This clonotype occurred a few times. The chain links TRBV20-1 to TRBJ2-1; 14 bases line up with TRBD2. Germline trimming cut 5 bases from V and 9 bases from J; bases unmatched to any gene: 18. CDR3 length: 18 residues. Looked up from germline, CDR1 is DFQATT and CDR2 is SNEGSKA (reference sequence). For the CDR3, the DNA is TGCAGTGCTCACATCCCCCGTGTGACTAGCGGGGGGGATGGTGAGCAGTTCTTC. Protein product: CSAHIPRVTSGGDGEQFF.

The chain carries TRBV20-1 and TRBJ2-3, with 9 bases lining up with TRBD1. CDR1 and CDR2 from the germline V gene are DFQATT and SNEGSKA (reference sequence). With 8 bases clipped from V and 4 bases from J, the junction kept 4 bases outside the gene matches. This CDR3 comprises 12 residues. This CDR3 reads CSLQGAADTQYF. The CDR3 DNA sequence: TGCAGTTTACAGGGGGCGGCAGATACGCAGTATTTT.

This clonotype was counted between two and nine times. This may arise from a read error, as a much more abundant clone is one base away. This chain uses TRBV28 with TRBJ1-2; D gene ambiguous. The CDR3 contains 11 residues. With 6 bases removed from V and 1 base from J, the gap between germline ends came to 3 bases. Germline CDR1 MDHEN, CDR2 SYDVKM. This CDR3 is CASRLNYGYTF. CDR3 DNA: TGTGCCAGCAGACTTAACTATGGCTACACCTTC.

This clonotype was counted between two and nine times. An end of the junction differs from the germline gene, which may be a read error. The genes are TRBV12-3 or TRBV12-4 and TRBJ2-3; D is unresolved. The CDR3 sequence is 12 residues long. CDR3 residues: CASTQAGDMQYF. The CDR3 DNA sequence: TGTGCCAGCACGCAAGCCGGAGATATGCAGTATTTT.

This clonotype has ten or more counts. The chain uses TRBV24-1 and TRBJ2-6; 8 bases are shared with TRBD1. CDR3 length equals 15 residues. Germline-derived CDR1 and CDR2 are KGHDR and SFDVKD. With V trimmed by 12 bases and J by 0 bases, 6 bases remained unmatched. The CDR3: CAAGTGSSGANVLTF. Here the CDR3 DNA reads TGTGCCGCCGGGACAGGATCCTCTGGGGCCAACGTCCTGACTTTC.

The V gene is TRBV5-1, the J gene TRBJ2-1; no clear D gene. CDR1 is SGHRS and CDR2 is YFSETQ in the germline V gene. This CDR3 is built from 15 residues. Trimming took 0 bases from V and 2 from J, leaving 9 bases between them. The CDR3 DNA reads as TGCGCCAGCAGCTTGGTCGGTCGCCCCTACAATGAGCAGTTCTTC. Its translation: CASSLVGRPYNEQFF.

There are a few counts of this clonotype. The chain couples TRBV6-5 to TRBJ1-2; D remains ambiguous. The germline CDR1 and CDR2 sequences are MNHEY and SVGAGI. This CDR3 comprises 15 residues. Trimming cost V 1 base and J 3 bases, with 12 bases left between them. In nucleotides, the CDR3 is TGTGCCAGCAGTTACTACGTAGAGGCGGACTATGGCTACACCTTC. This encodes CASSYYVEADYGYTF.

This clonotype came up a few times. V usage is TRBV27 and J usage is TRBJ2-4; 11 bases map to TRBD2. CDR1 and CDR2 (germline): MNHEY, SMNVEV (reference sequence). The CDR3 has 18 residues. Trimming at V came to 5 bases and at J to 6 bases, leaving 15 bases not matched to a gene. The CDR3, as DNA: TGTGCCAGCAGTCCCATAGTAGCGGGGGGGCCTGGTGTAAACATTCAGTACTTC. Protein: CASSPIVAGGPGVNIQYF.

The rearrangement uses TRBV3-1 and TRBJ2-1, with D uncertain. Germline V gene lookup returns CDR1 LGHDT and CDR2 YNNKEL (reference sequence). V gave up 0 bases and J gave up 15 bases, with 12 bases separating them. This CDR3 is built from 12 residues. The CDR3 DNA follows: TGTGCCAGCAGCCAAGATGGAACGGGTAGGTTCTTC. It specifies CASSQDGTGRFF.

This sequence joins TRBV7-2 and TRBJ2-1; TRBD2 matches at 9 bases. Germline V gene lookup returns CDR1 SGHTA and CDR2 FQGNSA. The CDR3 has 14 residues. V dropped 3 bases and J dropped 10; count of bases not matched to a gene: 7. The CDR3 sequence: CASSFSSGETEQFF. Here the CDR3 DNA reads TGTGCCAGCAGCTTTTCTAGCGGGGAGACGGAGCAGTTCTTC.

The chain recombines TRBV12-3 or TRBV12-4 with TRBJ1-4; D remains ambiguous. Trimming pared 3 bases from V and 5 bases from J, leaving 13 bases between. The CDR3 extends over 15 amino acids. The CDR3: CASSFSGGINEKLFF. CDR3 nucleotide sequence: TGTGCCAGCAGTTTTTCTGGAGGGATCAATGAAAAACTGTTTTTT.

The sample holds a few counts of this clonotype. This sequence joins TRBV28 and TRBJ1-1; D call uncertain. Trimming took off 5 bases at V and 4 bases at J, with 11 bases between the two ends. This CDR3 has 13 residues. Looked up from germline, CDR1 is MDHEN and CDR2 is SYDVKM. The CDR3 loop reads CASSLSYGTEAFF. CDR3 DNA: TGTGCCAGCAGTCTATCCTATGGCACTGAAGCTTTCTTT.

The chain combines TRBV28 with TRBJ2-7; D gene uncertain. V was shortened by 2 bases and J by 6 bases, with 8 bases between the two germline ends. Germline V gene lookup returns CDR1 MDHEN and CDR2 SYDVKM. This CDR3 region has 12 residues. The CDR3 reads CASSLPRAEQYF. Here the CDR3 DNA reads TGTGCCAGCAGTTTACCAAGGGCCGAGCAGTACTTC.